This T cell receptor beta chain emerged from a study of shared clonotypes between healthy human individuals. Study details: Donor composition was a couple of women and a few men, aged 18 to 49.

Method: immunoSEQ multiplex PCR; TCRdb's copy keeps in-frame clones and lacks some. The table records fewer than 1.6 million clones, about 98.5% of them present only once. The sample comprised naive CD4+ T cells sorted from blood. As to subset: CD45RA+ positively selected. The sequence derives from a man younger than 45 in good health.

CDR3 sequence: CASLGGSYNEQFF. CDR3 DNA sequence: TGTGCCAGCCTCGGGGGCTCCTACAATGAGCAGTTCTTC. The gene calls are TRBV2 and TRBJ2-1; TRBD2 might be the D (6 bases). V lost 8 bases, J lost 0 bases, and 8 bases lay in between. The CDR3 spans 13 residues. Per germline, CDR1 SNHLY and CDR2 FYNNEI.